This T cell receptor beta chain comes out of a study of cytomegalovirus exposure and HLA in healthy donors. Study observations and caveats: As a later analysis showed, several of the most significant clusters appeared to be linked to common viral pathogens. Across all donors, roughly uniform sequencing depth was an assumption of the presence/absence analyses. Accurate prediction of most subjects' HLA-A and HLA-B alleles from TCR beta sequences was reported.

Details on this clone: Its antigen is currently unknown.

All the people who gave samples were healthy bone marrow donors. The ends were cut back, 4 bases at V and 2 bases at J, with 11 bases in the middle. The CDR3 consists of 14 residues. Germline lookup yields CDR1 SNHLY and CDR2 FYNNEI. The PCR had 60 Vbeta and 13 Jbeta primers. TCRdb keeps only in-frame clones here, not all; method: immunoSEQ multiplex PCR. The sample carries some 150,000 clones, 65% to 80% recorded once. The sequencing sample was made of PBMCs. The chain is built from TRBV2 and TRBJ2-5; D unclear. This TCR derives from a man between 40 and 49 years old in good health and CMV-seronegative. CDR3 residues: CASSVPRIQETQYF. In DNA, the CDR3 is TGTGCCAGCAGTGTGCCCAGGATACAAGAGACCCAGTACTTC.